Reported below is one TCR beta chain. Its binding antigen is unknown. Per-nucleotide qualities are absent, and no much larger clonotype sits a single base away. Different DNA sequences within this sample yield the same CDR3. The data were taken from a study of CD8+ T cells in alopecia areata (dated by TCRdb to between 2017 and 2018). For the wider study: The treated patients took part in an open-label pilot trial in which moderate-to-severe alopecia areata was treated with oral tofacitinib at 5 to 10 mg twice daily. Tofacitinib was administered for 6 to 18 months, and 6 months of follow-up off drug were then conducted to assess delayed response and recurrence. Disease severity in treated patients was measured with the SALT score, which quantifies the percentage of affected scalp surface area. In both human patients and the C3H/HeJ mouse model, the study applied high-throughput TCRbeta sequencing to look at T cell clonal expansion in alopecia areata. In humans, TCRbeta sequencing was performed on scalp tissue and on sorted CD4+ and CD8+ peripheral blood T cells from healthy controls and from patients with patchy or totalis/universalis alopecia areata. Tofacitinib-treated patients had biopsies at baseline and at 4 and 24 weeks of treatment, with a later scalp biopsy in several patients. Scalp clonality was compared across normal scalp (n=4), patchy alopecia areata scalp (n=8), and alopecia totalis/universalis scalp (n=8). RNA came from the PAXgene miRNA kit for fixed scalp, the miRNeasy kit for PBMCs, and the RNeasy kit for mouse skin. TCRbeta CDR3 regions were amplified by immunoSEQ multiplex PCR with 35 Vbeta forward and 13 Jbeta reverse primers.

The investigation overall reported the following: Because the treated cohort was small and had just a single nonresponder, larger studies are needed to establish links between baseline CD8+ expansion and response. With tofacitinib, both scalp clonality and the number of expanded CD8+ clones among the top 100 scalp clones went down significantly. Unlike mouse skin, where gammadelta T cells dominate, normal human skin contains resident alphabeta T cells that get sequenced too, which complicates analysis of the scalp TCR repertoire. During tofacitinib treatment, many expanded lesional clones remained in scalp and blood, and this persistence may partly explain relapse after treatment is stopped. TCR sequences shared between patients were less clear than in mice, possibly partly because of HLA diversity in the patient population. Lesional scalp, especially in alopecia totalis/universalis, showed higher clonality and more expanded CD8+ clones than normal scalp, suggesting antigenic drive.

The intended sense of this specimen's time point label: around 22 weeks on oral tofacitinib. Explained via the paper, the treatment or condition label denotes: oral pan-JAK inhibitor, 5-10 mg twice daily. From alopecia areata patients, peripheral blood was collected along with lesional scalp punch biopsies. PBMCs were isolated by density centrifugation and stained for CD3, CD4 and CD8, after which CD4+ and CD8+ T cells were sorted on a FACSAria. Preparation of the library involved the immunoSEQ multiplex PCR assay. RNA was extracted from all samples and reverse transcribed into cDNA, which served as template for TCR sequencing. First-strand cDNA was synthesized using SuperScript III with a 2:1 mix of oligo-dT and random hexamers. A synthetic immune receptor repertoire was used to gauge amplification bias, and whatever bias remained was removed computationally. Processing in the source paper ran as follows. Raw reads were preprocessed to remove errors, and CDR3 was defined by IMGT conventions from the conserved cysteine to phenylalanine. Clonality was computed as 1 minus the Shannon entropy, with the entropy normalized by log2 of the number of productive unique TCRs. Whether each scalp clone was CD4 or CD8 was inferred by checking scalp TCRbeta sequences against the CD4 and CD8 repertoires from sorted blood. As stored in TCRdb, this immuneACCESS dataset retains in-frame rearrangements with V and J assigned. A fraction of the clones does not appear; measured against another copy, unresolved V genes explain less than half of the discrepancy, and the remainder lacks a known reason. Clone size and V and J calls were adopted from that table, with D and trimming inferred from the DNA. The sample has under 350,000 clones on record, roughly 64% of them singletons. The ten most abundant clones make up more than 1.5% of the sample.

The germline V gene (reference sequence) yields GTSNPN for CDR1 and SVGIG for CDR2. The germline V end is reduced by 3 bases and the J end by 4 bases; junction bases left unmatched: 1. Including the terminal cysteine and phenylalanine, the CDR3 comprises 13 residues. Only CDR3 DNA is held: 39 bases, read in frame from base 1. The chain uses TRBV30 and TRBJ2-2; 8 bases in the junction line up with TRBD2. The specimen comprised CD4+ T cells sorted from blood, sampled at week 24, from a patient treated with tofacitinib. This TCR derives from a human donor with alopecia areata. The CDR3 region: CAWRGLGTGELFF. The nucleotides read TGTGCCTGGAGGGGACTAGGCACCGGGGAGCTGTTTTTT. With all but the CDR3 taken from the reference TRBV30 and TRBJ2-2 genes, the full variable domain is: SQTIHQWPATLVQPVGSPLSLECTVEGTSNPNLYWYRQAAGRGLQLLFYSVGIGQISSEVPQNLSASRPQDRQFILSSKKLLLSDSGFYLCAWRGLGTGELFFGEGSRLTVL.